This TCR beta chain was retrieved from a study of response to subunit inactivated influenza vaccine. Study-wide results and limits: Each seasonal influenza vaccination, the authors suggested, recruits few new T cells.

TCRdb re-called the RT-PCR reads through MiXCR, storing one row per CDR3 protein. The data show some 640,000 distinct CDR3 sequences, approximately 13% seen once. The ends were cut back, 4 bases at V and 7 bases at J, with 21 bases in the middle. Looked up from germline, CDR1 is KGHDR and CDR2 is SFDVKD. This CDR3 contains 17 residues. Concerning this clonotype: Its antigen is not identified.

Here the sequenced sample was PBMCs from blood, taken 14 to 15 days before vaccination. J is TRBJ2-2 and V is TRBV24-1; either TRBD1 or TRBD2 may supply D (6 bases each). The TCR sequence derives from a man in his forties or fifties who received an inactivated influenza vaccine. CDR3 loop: CATSDPGGGTPDGELFF. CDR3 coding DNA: TGTGCCACCAGTGACCCCGGGGGCGGGACACCGGACGGGGAGCTGTTTTTT.